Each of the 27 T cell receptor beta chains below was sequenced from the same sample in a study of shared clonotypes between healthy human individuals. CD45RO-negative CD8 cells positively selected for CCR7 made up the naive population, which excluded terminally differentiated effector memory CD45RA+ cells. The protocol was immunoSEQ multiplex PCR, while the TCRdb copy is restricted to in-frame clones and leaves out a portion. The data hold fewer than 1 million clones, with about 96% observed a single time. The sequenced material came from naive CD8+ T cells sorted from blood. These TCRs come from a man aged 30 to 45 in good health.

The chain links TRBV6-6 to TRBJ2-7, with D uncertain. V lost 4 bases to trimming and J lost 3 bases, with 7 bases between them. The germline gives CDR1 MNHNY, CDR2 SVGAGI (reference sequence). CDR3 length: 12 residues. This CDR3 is CASSSSGYEQYF. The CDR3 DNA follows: TGTGCCAGCAGTTCCTCGGGCTACGAGCAGTACTTC.

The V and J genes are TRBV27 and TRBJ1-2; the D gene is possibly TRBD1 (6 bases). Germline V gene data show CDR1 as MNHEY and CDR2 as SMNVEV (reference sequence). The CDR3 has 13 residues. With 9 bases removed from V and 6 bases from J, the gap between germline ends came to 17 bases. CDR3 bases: TGTGCCAGTTATGACAGGAAAGTTGATGGCTACACCTTC. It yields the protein CASYDRKVDGYTF.

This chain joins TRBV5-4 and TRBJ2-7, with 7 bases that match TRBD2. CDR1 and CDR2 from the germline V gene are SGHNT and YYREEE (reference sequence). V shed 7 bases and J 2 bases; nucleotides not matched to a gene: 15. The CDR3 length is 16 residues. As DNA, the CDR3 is TGTGCCAGCGGAAACCTACCCGGGAGGTCTACCTACGAGCAGTACTTC. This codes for CASGNLPGRSTYEQYF.

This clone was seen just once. The CDR3 region is CASSQESWDPSYNEQFF. In nucleotides, the CDR3 is TGCGCCAGCAGCCAAGAGTCTTGGGACCCGTCCTACAATGAGCAGTTCTTC. The rearrangement joins TRBV4-3 to TRBJ2-1; D may be TRBD1 or TRBD2 (5 bases each). This CDR3 is 17 amino acids long. CDR1 is LGHNA and CDR2 is YSLEER in the germline V gene. Trimming pared 0 bases from V and 1 base from J, leaving 13 bases between.

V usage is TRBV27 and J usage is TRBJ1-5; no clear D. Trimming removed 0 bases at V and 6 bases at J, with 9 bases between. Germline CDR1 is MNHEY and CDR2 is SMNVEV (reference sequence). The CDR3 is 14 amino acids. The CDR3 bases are TGTGCCAGCAGTTTATCGGCCCTATCTCAGCCCCAGCATTTT. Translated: CASSLSALSQPQHF.

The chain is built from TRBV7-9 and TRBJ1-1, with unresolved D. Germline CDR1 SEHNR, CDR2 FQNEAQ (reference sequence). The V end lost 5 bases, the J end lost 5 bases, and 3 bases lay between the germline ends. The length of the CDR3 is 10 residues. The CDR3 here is CASSQTEAFF. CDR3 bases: TGTGCCAGCAGCCAAACTGAAGCTTTCTTT. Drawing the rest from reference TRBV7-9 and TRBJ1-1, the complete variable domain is DTGVSQNPRHKITKRGQNVTFRCDPISEHNRLYWYRQTLGQGPEFLTYFQNEAQLEKSRLLSDRFSAERPKGSFSTLEIQRTEQGDSAMYLCASSQTEAFFGQGTRLTVV.

The CDR3 is CASSLILSATGEQFF. CDR3 sequence (DNA): TGTGCCAGCAGCTTAATATTGTCGGCAACCGGTGAGCAGTTCTTC. This chain links TRBV7-3 with TRBJ2-1, with D unclear. CDR3 size: 15 residues. Germline-derived CDR1 and CDR2 are SGHTA and FQGTGA. V lost 1 base and J 9 bases, leaving 16 bases between the germline ends.

The CDR3 region is CASRSGGRRETQYF. The CDR3 coding sequence is TGTGCCAGCCGTTCCGGGGGCCGGAGGGAGACCCAGTACTTC. The rearrangement links TRBV13 to TRBJ2-5; D is possibly TRBD1 or TRBD2 (6 bases each). Trimming pared 8 bases from V and 5 bases from J, leaving 18 bases between. Germline V gives CDR1 PRHDT, CDR2 FYEKMQ (reference sequence). CDR3 length equals 14 residues.

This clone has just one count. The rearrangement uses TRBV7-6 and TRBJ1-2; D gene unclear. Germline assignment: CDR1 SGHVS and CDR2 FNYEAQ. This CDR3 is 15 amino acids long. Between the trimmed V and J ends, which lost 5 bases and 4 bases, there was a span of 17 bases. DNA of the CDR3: TGTGCCAGCAGCCCCCTCGCAGGACCCTCCTATGGCTACACCTTC. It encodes CASSPLAGPSYGYTF.

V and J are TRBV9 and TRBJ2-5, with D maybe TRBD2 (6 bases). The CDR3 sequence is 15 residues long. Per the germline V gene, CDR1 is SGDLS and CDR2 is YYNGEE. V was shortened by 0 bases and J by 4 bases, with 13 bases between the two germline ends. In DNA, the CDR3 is TGTGCCAGCAGCGTAGACGGAGGGAGTCGAGAGACCCAGTACTTC. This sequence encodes CASSVDGGSRETQYF. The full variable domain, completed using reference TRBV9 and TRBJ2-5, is DSGVTQTPKHLITATGQRVTLRCSPRSGDLSVYWYQQSLDQGLQFLIQYYNGEERAKGNILERFSAQQFPDLHSELNLSSLELGDSALYFCASSVDGGSRETQYFGPGTRLLVL.

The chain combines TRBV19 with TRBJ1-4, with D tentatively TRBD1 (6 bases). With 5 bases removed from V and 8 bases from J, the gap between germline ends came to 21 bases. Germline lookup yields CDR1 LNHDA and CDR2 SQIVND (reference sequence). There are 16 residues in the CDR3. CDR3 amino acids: CASSPQGQPDREKLFF. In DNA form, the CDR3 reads TGTGCCAGTAGTCCCCAAGGACAGCCTGATCGGGAAAAACTGTTTTTT.

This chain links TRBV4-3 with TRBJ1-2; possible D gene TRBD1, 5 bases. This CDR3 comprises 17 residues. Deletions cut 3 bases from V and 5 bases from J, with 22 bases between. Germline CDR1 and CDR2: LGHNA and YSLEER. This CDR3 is CASSQGTTITGGYGYTF. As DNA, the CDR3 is TGCGCCAGCAGCCAGGGGACTACAATCACGGGCGGTTATGGCTACACCTTC.

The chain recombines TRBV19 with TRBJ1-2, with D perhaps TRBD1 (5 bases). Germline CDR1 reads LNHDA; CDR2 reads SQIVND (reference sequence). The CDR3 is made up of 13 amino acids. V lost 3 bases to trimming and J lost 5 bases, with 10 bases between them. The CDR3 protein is CASSMGLAYGYTF. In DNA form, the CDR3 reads TGTGCCAGTAGTATGGGACTGGCGTATGGCTACACCTTC.

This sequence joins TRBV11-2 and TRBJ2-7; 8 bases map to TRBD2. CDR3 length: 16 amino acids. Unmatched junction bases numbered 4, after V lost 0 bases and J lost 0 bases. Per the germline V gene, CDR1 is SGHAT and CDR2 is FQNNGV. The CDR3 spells CASSLDQAGGSYEQYF. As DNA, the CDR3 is TGTGCCAGCAGCTTAGATCAGGCGGGAGGCTCCTACGAGCAGTACTTC. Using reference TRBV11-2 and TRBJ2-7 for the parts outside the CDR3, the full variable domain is EAGVAQSPRYKIIEKRQSVAFWCNPISGHATLYWYQQILGQGPKLLIQFQNNGVVDDSQLPKDRFSAERLKGVDSTLKIQPAKLEDSAVYLCASSLDQAGGSYEQYFGPGTRLTVT.

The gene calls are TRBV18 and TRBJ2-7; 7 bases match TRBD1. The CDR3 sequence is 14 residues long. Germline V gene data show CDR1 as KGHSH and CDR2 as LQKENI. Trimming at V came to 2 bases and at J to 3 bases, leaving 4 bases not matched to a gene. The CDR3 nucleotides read TGTGCCAGCTCACCAGGGACAGAATACTACGAGCAGTACTTC. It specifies CASSPGTEYYEQYF.

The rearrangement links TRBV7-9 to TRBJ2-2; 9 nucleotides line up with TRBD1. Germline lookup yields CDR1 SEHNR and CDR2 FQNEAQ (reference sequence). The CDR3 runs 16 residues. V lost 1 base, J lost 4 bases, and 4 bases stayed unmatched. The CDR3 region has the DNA TGTGCCAGCAGCTTAGGGGACAGGGCAATCACCGGGGAGCTGTTTTTT. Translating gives CASSLGDRAITGELFF.

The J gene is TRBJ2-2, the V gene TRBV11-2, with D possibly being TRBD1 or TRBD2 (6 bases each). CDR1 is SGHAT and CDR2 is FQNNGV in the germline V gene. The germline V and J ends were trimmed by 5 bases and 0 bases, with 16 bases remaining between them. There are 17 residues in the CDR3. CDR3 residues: CASSAPGGLSNTGELFF. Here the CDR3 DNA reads TGTGCCAGCAGCGCCCCCGGGGGCCTCTCGAACACCGGGGAGCTGTTTTTT.

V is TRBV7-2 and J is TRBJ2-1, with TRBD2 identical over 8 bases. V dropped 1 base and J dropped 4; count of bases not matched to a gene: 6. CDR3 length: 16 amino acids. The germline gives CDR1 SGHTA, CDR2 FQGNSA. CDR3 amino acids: CASSLEGTSGYNEQFF. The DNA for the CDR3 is TGTGCCAGCAGCTTAGAGGGTACTAGCGGATACAATGAGCAGTTCTTC.

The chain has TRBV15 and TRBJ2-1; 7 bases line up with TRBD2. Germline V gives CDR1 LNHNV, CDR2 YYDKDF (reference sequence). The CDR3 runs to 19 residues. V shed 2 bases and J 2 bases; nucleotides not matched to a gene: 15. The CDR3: CATSRKIMGLLDTYNEQFF. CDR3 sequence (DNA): TGTGCCACCAGCAGAAAAATAATGGGACTACTCGATACCTACAATGAGCAGTTCTTC.

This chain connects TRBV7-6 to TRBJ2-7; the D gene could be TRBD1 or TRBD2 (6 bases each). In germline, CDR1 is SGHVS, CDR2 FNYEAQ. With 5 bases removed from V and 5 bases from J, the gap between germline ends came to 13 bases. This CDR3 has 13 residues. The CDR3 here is CASSPTGADEQYF. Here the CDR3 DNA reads TGTGCCAGCAGCCCGACGGGGGCGGACGAGCAGTACTTC.

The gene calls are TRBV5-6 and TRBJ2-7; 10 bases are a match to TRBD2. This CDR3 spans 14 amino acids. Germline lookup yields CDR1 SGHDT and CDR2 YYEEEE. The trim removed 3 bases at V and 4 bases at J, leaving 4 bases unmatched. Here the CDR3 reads CASSSGLARYEQYF. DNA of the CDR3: TGTGCCAGCAGCTCGGGACTAGCGAGATACGAGCAGTACTTC.

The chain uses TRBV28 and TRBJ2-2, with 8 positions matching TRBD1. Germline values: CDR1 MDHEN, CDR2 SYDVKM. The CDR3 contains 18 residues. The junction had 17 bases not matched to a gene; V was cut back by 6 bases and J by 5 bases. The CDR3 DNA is TGTGCCAGCAGCCGCAGAACCTTCCGGGACAGGCGAACCGGGGAGCTGTTTTTT. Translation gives CASSRRTFRDRRTGELFF.

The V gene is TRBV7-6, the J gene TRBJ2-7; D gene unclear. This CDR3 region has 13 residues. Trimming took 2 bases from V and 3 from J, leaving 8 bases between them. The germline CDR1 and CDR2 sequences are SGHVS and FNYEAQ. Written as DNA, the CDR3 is TGTGCCAGCAGCTTAAGCCCCAGCTACGAGCAGTACTTC. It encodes CASSLSPSYEQYF. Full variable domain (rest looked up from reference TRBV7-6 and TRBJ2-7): GAGVSQSPRYKVTKRGQDVALRCDPISGHVSLYWYRQALGQGPEFLTYFNYEAQQDKSGLPNDRFSAERPEGSISTLTIQRTEQRDSAMYRCASSLSPSYEQYFGPGTRLTVT.

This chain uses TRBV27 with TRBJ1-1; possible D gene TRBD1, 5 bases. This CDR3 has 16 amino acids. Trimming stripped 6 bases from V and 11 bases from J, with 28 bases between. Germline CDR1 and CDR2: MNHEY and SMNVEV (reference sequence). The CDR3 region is CASSPLAGEGPRRAFF. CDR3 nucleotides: TGTGCCAGCAGCCCTTTAGCCGGGGAGGGACCACGTCGGGCTTTCTTT.

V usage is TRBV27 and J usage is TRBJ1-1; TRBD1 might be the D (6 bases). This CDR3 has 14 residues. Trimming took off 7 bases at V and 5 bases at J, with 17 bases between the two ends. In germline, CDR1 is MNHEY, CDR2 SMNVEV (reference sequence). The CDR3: CASTSLGGLTEAFF. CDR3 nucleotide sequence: TGTGCCAGCACCTCATTGGGGGGCTTAACTGAAGCTTTCTTT.

The chain's CDR3 is CASSLLTGGNEQFF. For the CDR3, the DNA is TGTGCCAGCAGTTTATTGACGGGAGGGAATGAGCAGTTCTTC. The chain has TRBV28 and TRBJ2-1; 8 bases are a match to TRBD2. Germline assignment: CDR1 MDHEN and CDR2 SYDVKM. This CDR3 has 14 residues. V gave up 1 base and J gave up 7 bases; unmatched junction bases: 3. The whole variable domain, remainder taken from reference TRBV28 and TRBJ2-1, is DVKVTQSSRYLVKRTGEKVFLECVQDMDHENMFWYRQDPGLGLRLIYFSYDVKMKEKGDIPEGYSVSREKKERFSLILESASTNQTSMYLCASSLLTGGNEQFFGPGTRLTVL.

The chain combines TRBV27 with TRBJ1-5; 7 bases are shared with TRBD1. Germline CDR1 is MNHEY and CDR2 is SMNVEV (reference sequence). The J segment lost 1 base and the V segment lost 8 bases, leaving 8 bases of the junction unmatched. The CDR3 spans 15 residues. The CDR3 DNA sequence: TGTGCCAGCTGCCACAGGGGTCCGAGCAATCAGCCCCAGCATTTT. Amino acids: CASCHRGPSNQPQHF.